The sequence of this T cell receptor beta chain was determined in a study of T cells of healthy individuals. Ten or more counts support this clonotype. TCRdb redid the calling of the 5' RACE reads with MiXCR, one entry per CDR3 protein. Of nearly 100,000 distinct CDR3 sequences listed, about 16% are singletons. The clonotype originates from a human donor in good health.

CDR3 loop: CASSLLVASSSPLHF. The CDR3 nucleotides read TGTGCCAGCAGCTTGTTGGTGGCCTCAAGTTCACCCCTCCACTTT. This rearrangement joins TRBV5-5 to TRBJ1-6; no reliable D call. This CDR3 has 15 residues. Germline loops: CDR1 SGHKS, CDR2 YYEKEE (reference sequence). V dropped 1 base and J dropped 9 bases, with 14 bases sitting between them.